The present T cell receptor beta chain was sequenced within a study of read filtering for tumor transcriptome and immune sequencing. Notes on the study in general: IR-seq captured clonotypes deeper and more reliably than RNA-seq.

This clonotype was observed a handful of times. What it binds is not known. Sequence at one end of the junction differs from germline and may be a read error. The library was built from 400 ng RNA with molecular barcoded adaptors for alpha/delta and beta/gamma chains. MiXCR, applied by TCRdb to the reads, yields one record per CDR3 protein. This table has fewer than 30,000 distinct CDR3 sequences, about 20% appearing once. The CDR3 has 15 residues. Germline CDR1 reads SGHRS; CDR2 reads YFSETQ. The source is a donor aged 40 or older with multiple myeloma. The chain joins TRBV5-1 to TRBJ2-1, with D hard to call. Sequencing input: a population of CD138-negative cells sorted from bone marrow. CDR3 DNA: TGCGCCAGCAGCTTCTCGAAGAGCTCCTACAGTGAGCAGCTCTTC. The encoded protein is CASSFSKSSYSEQLF.